This T cell receptor (beta chain) was identified in a study of OX40 agonist ivuxolimab in advanced cancers. Study at large: An agonistic human IgG2 monoclonal antibody against OX40 (CD134) was given.

Germline lookup yields CDR1 SGHVS and CDR2 FNYEAQ. This CDR3 has 16 residues. V was cut by 3 bases and J by 6 bases, with 17 bases left in between. Patients who had autoimmune disease history or got systemic immunosuppression were left out. The study's findings and limits: CD8+ T cells showed, on average, more clonal expansion than CD4+ cells.

Concerning this clone: Its antigen remains unidentified.

The assay was immunoSEQ multiplex PCR, and TCRdb's table has in-frame clones only and misses some. The sample consists of roughly 50,000 clones, 89% of them appearing once. This chain links TRBV7-6 with TRBJ1-4; the D is unclear. The specimen comprised CD4+ or CD8+ T cells sorted from blood, sampled in a trial of the OX40 agonist ivuxolimab. The source of this sequence is an adult with an advanced solid tumor such as melanoma, head and neck, liver or kidney cancer. CDR3 DNA sequence: TGTGCCAGCAGCTTCGTCGCCGACGGCTTTTATGAAAAACTGTTTTTT. It codes for CASSFVADGFYEKLFF.